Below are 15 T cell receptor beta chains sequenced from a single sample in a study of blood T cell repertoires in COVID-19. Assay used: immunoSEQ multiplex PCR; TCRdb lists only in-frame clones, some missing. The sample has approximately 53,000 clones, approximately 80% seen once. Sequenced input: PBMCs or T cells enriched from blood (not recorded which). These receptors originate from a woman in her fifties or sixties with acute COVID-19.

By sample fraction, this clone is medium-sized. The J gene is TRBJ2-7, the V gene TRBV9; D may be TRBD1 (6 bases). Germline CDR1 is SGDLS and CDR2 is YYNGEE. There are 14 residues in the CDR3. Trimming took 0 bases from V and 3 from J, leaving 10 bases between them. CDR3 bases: TGTGCCAGCAGCGTAGGAGAGGGGGACTACGAGCAGTACTTC. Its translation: CASSVGEGDYEQYF. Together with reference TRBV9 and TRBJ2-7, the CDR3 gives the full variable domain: DSGVTQTPKHLITATGQRVTLRCSPRSGDLSVYWYQQSLDQGLQFLIQYYNGEERAKGNILERFSAQQFPDLHSELNLSSLELGDSALYFCASSVGEGDYEQYFGPGTRLTVT.

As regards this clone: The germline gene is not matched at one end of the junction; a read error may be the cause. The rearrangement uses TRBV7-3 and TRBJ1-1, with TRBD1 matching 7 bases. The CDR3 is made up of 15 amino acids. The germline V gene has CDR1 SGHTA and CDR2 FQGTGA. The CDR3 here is CASSLTGRGNAEAFF. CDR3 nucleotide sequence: TGTGCCAGCAGCTTAACGGGCAGGGGGAACGCTGAAGCTTTCTTT.

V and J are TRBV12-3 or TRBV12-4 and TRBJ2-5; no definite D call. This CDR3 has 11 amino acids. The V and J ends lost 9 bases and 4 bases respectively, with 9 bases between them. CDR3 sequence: CASRGVETQYF. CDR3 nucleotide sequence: TGTGCCAGTAGAGGCGTAGAGACCCAGTACTTC.

The CDR3 reads CASSLYGGAMETQYF. CDR3 nucleotides: TGTGCCAGCAGCTTATATGGGGGGGCGATGGAGACCCAGTACTTC. The V gene is TRBV11-3, the J gene TRBJ2-5; TRBD2 is a possible D gene (7 bases). This CDR3 has 15 amino acids. Germline lookup yields CDR1 SGHNT and CDR2 YENEEA. The germline V and J ends were trimmed by 2 bases and 5 bases, with 15 bases remaining between them.

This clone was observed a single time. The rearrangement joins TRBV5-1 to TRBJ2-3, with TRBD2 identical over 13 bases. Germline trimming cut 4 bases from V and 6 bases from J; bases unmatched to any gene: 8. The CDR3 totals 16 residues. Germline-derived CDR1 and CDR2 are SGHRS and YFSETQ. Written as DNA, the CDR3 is TGCGCCAGCAGCCCCGGAACTAGCGGGGGGGCGGATACGCAGTATTTT. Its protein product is CASSPGTSGGADTQYF.

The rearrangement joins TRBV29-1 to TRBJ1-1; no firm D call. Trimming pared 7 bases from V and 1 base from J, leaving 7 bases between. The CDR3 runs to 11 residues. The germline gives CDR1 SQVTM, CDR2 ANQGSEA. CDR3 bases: TGCAGCGGGGAGGGGAACACTGAAGCTTTCTTT. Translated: CSGEGNTEAFF.

The CDR3 DNA sequence: TGCGCCAGCAGTGAACAGAGCTCTGGAAACACCATATATTTT. Its protein is CASSEQSSGNTIYF. The V call is TRBV10-2, the J call TRBJ1-3; D unclear. Trimming shortened V by 3 bases and J by 0 bases, and 6 bases separated the two germline ends. The germline gives CDR1 WSHSY, CDR2 SAAADI. The CDR3 is made up of 14 amino acids.

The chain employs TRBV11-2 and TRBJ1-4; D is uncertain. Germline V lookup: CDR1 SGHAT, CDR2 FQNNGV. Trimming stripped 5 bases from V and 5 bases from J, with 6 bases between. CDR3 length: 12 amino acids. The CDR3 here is CASSVLNEKLFF. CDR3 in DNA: TGTGCCAGCAGCGTATTAAATGAAAAACTGTTTTTT. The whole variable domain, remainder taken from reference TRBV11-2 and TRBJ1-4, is EAGVAQSPRYKIIEKRQSVAFWCNPISGHATLYWYQQILGQGPKLLIQFQNNGVVDDSQLPKDRFSAERLKGVDSTLKIQPAKLEDSAVYLCASSVLNEKLFFGSGTQLSVL.

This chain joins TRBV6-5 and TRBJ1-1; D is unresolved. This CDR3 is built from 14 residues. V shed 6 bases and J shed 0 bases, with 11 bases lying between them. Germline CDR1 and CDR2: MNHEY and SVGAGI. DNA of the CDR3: TGTGCCAGCAGATTCAGACAACTGAACACTGAAGCTTTCTTT. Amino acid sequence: CASRFRQLNTEAFF.

The DNA of the CDR3 is TGTGCCAGCAGTTTCGACCCCAAACTACGTGAGAACACTGAAGCTTTCTTT. Encoded protein: CASSFDPKLRENTEAFF. The V and J genes are TRBV28 and TRBJ1-1; unclear D gene. Between the trimmed V and J ends, which lost 3 bases and 1 base, there was a span of 18 bases. The CDR3 has 17 residues. Germline V gives CDR1 MDHEN, CDR2 SYDVKM.

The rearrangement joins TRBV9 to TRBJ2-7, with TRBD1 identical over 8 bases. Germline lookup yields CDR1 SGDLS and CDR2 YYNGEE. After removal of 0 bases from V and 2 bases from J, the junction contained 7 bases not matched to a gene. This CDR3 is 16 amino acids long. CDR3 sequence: CASSVDVGDRTYEQYF. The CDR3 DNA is TGTGCCAGCAGCGTAGACGTAGGGGACAGGACCTACGAGCAGTACTTC.

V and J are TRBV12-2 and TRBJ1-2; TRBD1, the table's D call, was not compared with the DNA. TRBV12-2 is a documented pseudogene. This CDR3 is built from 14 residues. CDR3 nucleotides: TGTGCAAGTCGCTTTCCAGGGTGCCAAGATGGCTACACCTTC. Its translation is CASRFPGCQDGYTF.

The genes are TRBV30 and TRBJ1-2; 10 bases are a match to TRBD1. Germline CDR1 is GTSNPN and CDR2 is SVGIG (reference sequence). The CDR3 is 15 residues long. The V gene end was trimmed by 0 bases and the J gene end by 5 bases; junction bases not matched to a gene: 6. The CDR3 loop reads CAWSVRDRGSYGYTF. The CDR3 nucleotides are TGTGCCTGGAGTGTACGGGACAGGGGAAGTTATGGCTACACCTTC. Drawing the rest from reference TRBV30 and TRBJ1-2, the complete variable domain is SQTIHQWPATLVQPVGSPLSLECTVEGTSNPNLYWYRQAAGRGLQLLFYSVGIGQISSEVPQNLSASRPQDRQFILSSKKLLLSDSGFYLCAWSVRDRGSYGYTFGSGTRLTVV.

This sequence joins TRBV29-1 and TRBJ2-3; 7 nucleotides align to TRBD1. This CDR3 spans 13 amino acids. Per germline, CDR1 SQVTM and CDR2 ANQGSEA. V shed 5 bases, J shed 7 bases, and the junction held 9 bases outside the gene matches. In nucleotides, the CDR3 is TGCAGCGTTATTACAGGGGACCTTAATACGCAGTATTTT. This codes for CSVITGDLNTQYF.

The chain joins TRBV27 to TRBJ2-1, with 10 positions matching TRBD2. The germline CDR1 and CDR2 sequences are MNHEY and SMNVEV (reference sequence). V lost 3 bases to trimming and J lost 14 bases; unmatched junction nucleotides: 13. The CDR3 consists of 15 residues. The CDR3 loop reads CASSLGNERGGEKFF. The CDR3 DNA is TGTGCCAGCAGTTTGGGGAACGAGCGGGGGGGCGAGAAGTTCTTC.